The rows below give T cell receptor beta chains drawn from one sample of a study of graft-versus-host responses after intestinal transplantation. Sequenced by immunoSEQ multiplex PCR; TCRdb stores in-frame clones only, minus some. The table has 12,000 to 15,000 clones, over 75% seen once. The sequencing here drew on ileum tissue, taken about four weeks after intestinal transplant. Receptors were obtained from a human patient who received an intestinal transplant, so some T cells may come from the graft donor. The CDR3 runs from the conserved cysteine through the conserved F or W. The order of the fields is CDR3 length, V gene, clone size, D gene, J gene, CDR3 DNA, CDR3 protein. D genes are given only for firm matches. Size values are once, few and many counts, or a class for expanded clones, and some rows have none.

17	TRBV9	NA	TRBD2	TRBJ2-1	TGTGCCAGCAGCGTATACGAGGCTACTAGCGGGGGTAATGAGCAGTTCTTC	CASSVYEATSGGNEQFF
14	TRBV7-2	few	NA	TRBJ1-3	TGTGCCAGCACGCGGGGTGGGACCGGAAACACCATATATTTT	CASTRGGTGNTIYF
16	TRBV28	NA	TRBD2	TRBJ2-1	TGTGCCAGCAGATCGCCGCGGGGGAGGTCCTACAATGAGCAGTTCTTC	CASRSPRGRSYNEQFF
14	TRBV7-9	NA	TRBD1	TRBJ1-2	TGTGCCAGCAGCCTCGGGACAGCTAACTATGGCTACACCTTC	CASSLGTANYGYTF
15	TRBV6-5	few	NA	TRBJ2-5	TGTGCCAGCAGTTACGGCGGGGGCCACCAAGAGACCCAGTACTTC	CASSYGGGHQETQYF
14	TRBV5-1	NA	TRBD1	TRBJ1-2	TGCGCCAGCAGCTCCCAGGGGGGTTACTATGGCTACACCTTC	CASSSQGGYYGYTF
16	TRBV11-2	NA	NA	TRBJ2-3	TGTGCCAGCAGCTTATGGGGAGCGGGGGACAGAGATACGCAGTATTTT	CASSLWGAGDRDTQYF
16	TRBV4-3	NA	TRBD2	TRBJ2-1	TGCGCCAGCAGCCAAGGACTAGCTAAGGTCTACAATGAGCAGTTCTTC	CASSQGLAKVYNEQFF
16	TRBV9	NA	TRBD2	TRBJ2-3	TGTGCCAGCAGCGTTGTCCTAGCGGGGGGCACAGATACGCAGTATTTT	CASSVVLAGGTDTQYF
14	TRBV6-1	NA	NA	TRBJ1-1	TGTGCCAGCAGTGACCCCGAACAGAACACTGAAGCTTTCTTT	CASSDPEQNTEAFF
14	TRBV30	NA	NA	TRBJ2-5	TGTGCCTGGAGTGCCCTAACGGGGCAAGAGACCCAGTACTTC	CAWSALTGQETQYF
16	TRBV5-4	NA	TRBD2	TRBJ2-5	TGTGCCAGCAGCTTGTCGGATAGCGGGGGTTGGGAGACCCAGTACTTC	CASSLSDSGGWETQYF
16	TRBV6-1	NA	NA	TRBJ1-2	TGTGCCAGCAGTGAGAGATTCAGGGGAGACATCTATGGCTACACCTTC	CASSERFRGDIYGYTF
12	TRBV6-5	NA	NA	TRBJ1-5	TGTACCAGCAGGGGAGAAAATCAGCCCCAGCATTTT	CTSRGENQPQHF
17	TRBV11-3	NA	TRBD2	TRBJ2-1	TGTGCCAGCAGCTTAGGGGGACTAGCGGGGGGGCTGTATGAGCAGTTCTTC	CASSLGGLAGGLYEQFF
16	TRBV9	NA	NA	TRBJ1-6	TGTGCCAGCAGCGTATCAGGGCTCCCAAATAATTCACCCCTCCACTTT	CASSVSGLPNNSPLHF
13	TRBV11-3	NA	TRBD1	TRBJ2-5	TGTGCCAGCAGCCGGACAGGGGGGGAGACCCAGTACTTC	CASSRTGGETQYF
17	TRBV5-1	NA	NA	TRBJ2-1	TGCGCCAGCAGCTTGGCCGGCGCAGGGGCGCTCCAAAATGAGCAGTTCTTC	CASSLAGAGALQNEQFF
17	TRBV7-8	once	NA	TRBJ1-5	TGTGCCAGCAGCTTCCCATCGGCAAGGGGAAGCAATCAGCCCCAGCATTTT	CASSFPSARGSNQPQHF
17	TRBV11-2	NA	TRBD2	TRBJ2-2	TGTGCCAGCAGCTTTGGTAGCGGGGGGTCTAACACCGGGGAGCTGTTTTTT	CASSFGSGGSNTGELFF
15	TRBV5-8	NA	TRBD1	TRBJ1-5	TGTGCCAGCAGCTTGGAATGGGGGACAGATCAGCCCCAGCATTTT	CASSLEWGTDQPQHF
16	TRBV10-3	NA	TRBD2	TRBJ2-1	TGTGCCTCGAGAGAGGGACTAGCGGGGGGGCCTAATGAGCAGTTCTTC	CASREGLAGGPNEQFF
14	TRBV6-1	NA	TRBD1	TRBJ2-1	TGTGCCAGCAGATCCGGGACAGAGTACAATGAGCAGTTCTTC	CASRSGTEYNEQFF
14	TRBV7-8	few	TRBD1	TRBJ1-2	TGTGCCAGCAGCTTGGGACAGCGGTACTATGGCTACACCTTC	CASSLGQRYYGYTF
16	TRBV29-1	few	TRBD2	TRBJ2-5	TGCAGCGTTGGTCGGACTAGCGGGGGGGCCGACCAGACCCAGTACTTC	CSVGRTSGGADQTQYF
17	TRBV25-1	NA	NA	TRBJ2-3	TGTGCCAGCAGTGAAGGGAGCGGATTTACTAGCACAGATACGCAGTATTTT	CASSEGSGFTSTDTQYF
18	TRBV4-3	NA	NA	TRBJ2-1	TGCGCCAGCAGCCAAGATGATCGGGCGGTAGCGGCCTGGAATGAGCAGTTCTTC	CASSQDDRAVAAWNEQFF
17	TRBV7-9	NA	NA	TRBJ1-1	TGTGCCAGCAGCTTCGACAGGCCAAAAGGGAGGAACACTGAAGCTTTCTTT	CASSFDRPKGRNTEAFF
19	TRBV5-1	NA	TRBD1	TRBJ2-6	TGCGCCAGCAGCTTGGATTTCGGGACAGCCAAGGCTGGGGCCAACGTCCTGACTTTC	CASSLDFGTAKAGANVLTF
13	TRBV14	NA	NA	TRBJ2-7	TGTGCCAGCAGCCCGGGACTCTTCTACGAGCAGTACTTC	CASSPGLFYEQYF
16	TRBV5-4	NA	TRBD2	TRBJ2-5	TGTGCCAGCAGCGGGGAGGGGAGGGCTACCCAAGAGACCCAGTACTTC	CASSGEGRATQETQYF
16	TRBV4-3	NA	NA	TRBJ2-2	TGCGCCAGCAGCCAAGATTGGGGAGTCACTGGGGGGGAGCTGTTTTTT	CASSQDWGVTGGELFF
10	TRBV25-1	NA	NA	TRBJ2-5	TGTGCCAGCATGAGGGAGACCCAGTACTTC	CASMRETQYF
13	TRBV28	NA	NA	TRBJ1-3	TGTGCCAGCAGTTTCCGCTCTGGAAACACCATATATTTT	CASSFRSGNTIYF